The entry that follows covers one TCR beta chain sequence. It has no known antigen specificity. No much larger clone exists at a distance of one base, and base qualities are not known. The germline V gene yields MNHNS for CDR1 and SASEGT for CDR2. V lost 3 bases and J lost 0 bases; the stretch between them is 17 bases long. The cysteine opens and the phenylalanine closes a CDR3 of 18 amino acids. Left in the record is the CDR3 DNA by itself, 54 bases read in frame from the first base. This entry belongs to a study of PD-L1 blockade in urothelial cancer (dated by TCRdb to about 2017). About the study as a whole: All patients started therapy in the mid-2010s and received atezolizumab 1,200 mg intravenously every 3 weeks. About nine tenths of the roughly 29 patients were identified as males with urothelial cancer of bladder origin, and a prior smoking history was reported by 18 of 29 patients. An ECOG performance status of 0 or 1 was recorded for the patients, and 0 to 3 prior chemotherapy regimens had been received by the patients. Blood samples were analyzed at 3 weeks after treatment start (second dose) and at 6 weeks after treatment start. A median of 141,255 T cells and 80,000 to 95,000 unique TCRs was obtained from blood samples, and a median clonality of roughly 0.082 was observed. Somatic, immune and clinical correlates of response to PD-L1 blockade with atezolizumab in urothelial cancer were the focus of an exploratory multi-omic analysis. Pretreatment tumor samples, along with matched peripheral blood serially collected before and after atezolizumab treatment, were subjected to TCR sequencing. Durable clinical benefit was defined as progression-free survival longer than 6 months, and TCR features were also tested against progression-free and overall survival. In the same patients, pretreatment tumors underwent whole exome sequencing and RNA sequencing in addition to TCR sequencing. Nine patients reached durable clinical benefit, while fewer than 25 patients did not. Pretreatment blood TCR-seq was available for fewer than 30 patients, at least one posttreatment blood collection was obtained for around 25 patients, and tumor TCR-seq was available for around 25 patients.

The time point label of this sample denotes: peripheral blood 6 weeks after treatment start. A cohort of some 29 patients with locally advanced or metastatic urothelial carcinoma, treated at Memorial Sloan Kettering on a trial protocol, was included. Peripheral blood mononuclear cells were collected from each patient pretreatment and during treatment, giving between 1 and 8 total time points per patient. The Qiagen DNeasy Blood extraction kit was used to purify genomic DNA from total PBMCs and from tumor samples. PBMCs were collected pretreatment and during treatment, and were isolated and stored as previously described. Broader findings and caveats from the paper: Because of the small sample size (n of about 30) and the many exploratory analyses performed, the results are intended to be regarded as hypothesis-generating. Patients with durable benefit showed greater expansion of tumor-associated TCR clones in peripheral blood 3 weeks after starting treatment (n ≈ 20, p = 0.022). Improved progression-free and overall survival was found to be associated with pretreatment peripheral blood TCR clonality below the median.

Synthetic TCR analog templates were spiked into each PCR to estimate absolute template abundance from read counts. Using the immunoSEQ assay, TCRbeta CDR3 regions were amplified from genomic DNA with bias-controlled V and J gene primers. Sequencing of rearranged TCRbeta segments was done at approximately 20X coverage. The paper's data handling went like this. Sequencing errors were corrected by clustering and CDR3s were annotated against IMGT to assign V, D and J genes. Downstream analyses used only productive TCRbeta rearrangements and left out out-of-frame or stop-codon sequences. Clonality was calculated as one minus the Shannon entropy normalized by the log of the number of unique productive sequences. Fisher's exact test with Benjamini-Hochberg correction, at a threshold of adjusted p below 0.01, was used to find clones that differed between time points or between blood and tumor. Not all clones reach the TCRdb copy of this immuneACCESS table, which keeps in-frame sequences only. Checked studies attribute under half of the gap to unresolved V genes and leave the rest unexplained. The DNA was the basis for D and trimming; V, J and clone size are from that table. The sample profile shows tens of thousands of clones; roughly nine tenths of them were found once. Under 8.5% of the sample belongs to the ten largest clones.

The TCR originated in a man between 65 and 79 years old with urothelial cancer. Here the chain combines TRBV6-1 and TRBJ1-4; the D gene is perhaps TRBD1, on 6 matching bases. The sample was PBMCs, taken around atezolizumab (anti-PD-L1) treatment. The CDR3 protein: CASSEVITGIPTNEKLFF. The DNA reads as follows: TGTGCCAGCAGTGAGGTTATAACAGGGATCCCAACTAATGAAAAACTGTTTTTT.